This T cell receptor beta chain was recovered during a study of T cell changes during pregnancy in multiple sclerosis. CDR1 and CDR2 (germline): LNHDA, SQIVND (reference sequence). CDR3 length equals 13 residues. The V end was cut by 1 base, the J end by 2 bases, with 5 bases between. Only in-frame clones appear in the TCRdb table, and some are missing; sequencing was by immunoSEQ multiplex PCR. The table shows roughly 75,000 clones, with 92% occurring only once. This TCR derives from a female donor in good health, enrolled as a control in a pregnancy study. V gene TRBV19 combines with J gene TRBJ1-1; D unclear. Sequences were derived from peripheral blood, sampled in the third trimester of pregnancy. The CDR3 protein is CASSIGTNTEAFF. The DNA for the CDR3 is TGTGCCAGTAGTATAGGGACTAACACTGAAGCTTTCTTT.